This TCR beta chain is from a study of T cells after yellow fever vaccination. On this clonotype itself: Its specificity is unknown.

The 5'RACE template-switching step produced TCR cDNA and added a universal primer site and UMIs. In TCRdb, the 5' RACE reads were re-called with MiXCR into one record per CDR3 protein. This table has 300,000 to 350,000 distinct CDR3 sequences, about 11% appearing once. Broader study findings: Among primary-vaccination clones, most reappeared after the booster, at almost 98% for CD4 and 85% to 90% for CD8.

From germline, CDR1 is DFQATT and CDR2 SNEGSKA (reference sequence). The CDR3 has 13 amino acids. Trimming stripped 0 bases from V and 4 bases from J, with 6 bases between. The receptor comes from a man between 18 and 35 years old who received the YFV17D yellow fever vaccine. The sequencing used CD4+ T cells sorted from PBMCs, collected 45 days after the yellow fever booster vaccination. The chain is built from TRBV20-1 and TRBJ2-2; D not resolved. The CDR3: CSARESPTGELFF. In DNA, the CDR3 is TGCAGTGCTAGAGAATCGCCCACCGGGGAGCTGTTTTTT.